These 20 T cell receptor beta chains were all obtained from the same sample, sequenced in a study of cytomegalovirus exposure and HLA in healthy donors. Researchers ran the PCR with 60 Vbeta and 13 Jbeta primers. The data were produced by immunoSEQ multiplex PCR, yet TCRdb's version contains in-frame clones alone and is incomplete. The sample lists 150,000 to 200,000 clones; 78% were seen once. The sequencing sample was made of PBMCs. Every receptor here comes from a woman in her twenties or thirties in good health and CMV-seropositive.

The chain employs TRBV10-2 and TRBJ1-1; no clear D gene. Per germline, CDR1 WSHSY and CDR2 SAAADI. The V gene lost 4 bases and the J gene lost 5 bases, with 17 bases spanning the gap. This CDR3 is built from 15 residues. This CDR3 is CASSGFDGGRTEAFF. As DNA, the CDR3 is TGCGCCAGCAGTGGGTTTGACGGTGGGAGGACTGAAGCTTTCTTT.

This clone was picked up one time. The V gene is TRBV11-2, the J gene TRBJ2-7; 14 bases match TRBD2. CDR1 is SGHAT and CDR2 is FQNNGV in the germline V gene. V dropped 2 bases and J dropped 10; count of bases not matched to a gene: 13. This CDR3 contains 17 residues. CDR3 in DNA: TGTGCCAGCAGCTTAATGGGACCGGGACTAGCGGGAGTCCCCCAGTACTTC. This gives the protein CASSLMGPGLAGVPQYF.

The chain couples TRBV7-9 to TRBJ2-5, with 12 bases lining up with TRBD2. The CDR3 totals 16 residues. Unmatched junction bases numbered 7, after V lost 4 bases and J lost 4 bases. Germline-derived CDR1 and CDR2 are SEHNR and FQNEAQ (reference sequence). Written as DNA, the CDR3 is TGTGCCAGCAGCTCTAATCTAGCGGGAGGGCCAGAGACCCAGTACTTC. It is translated as CASSSNLAGGPETQYF.

This rearrangement joins TRBV19 to TRBJ2-7; TRBD2 is a possible D gene (5 bases). Trimming shortened V by 4 bases and J by 4 bases, and 14 bases separated the two germline ends. The CDR3 spans 14 residues. Germline V gene data show CDR1 as LNHDA and CDR2 as SQIVND (reference sequence). This CDR3 is CASSRGNLGYEQYF. The CDR3 DNA reads TGTGCCAGTAGTAGAGGGAATTTGGGTTACGAGCAGTACTTC.

The CDR3 bases are TGTGCCAGCAGCTTAGAGATGAGAGGCTACACCTTC. Residues: CASSLEMRGYTF. The rearrangement uses TRBV7-2 and TRBJ1-2; no definite D call. The V end lost 1 base, the J end lost 8 bases, and 8 bases lay between the germline ends. Germline CDR1 and CDR2: SGHTA and FQGNSA. The CDR3 loop spans 12 amino acids.

The chain links TRBV5-4 to TRBJ2-7; TRBD2 might be the D (7 bases). This CDR3 spans 17 amino acids. CDR1 is SGHNT, CDR2 YYREEE, per germline (reference sequence). V was clipped by 0 bases and J by 0 bases, with 16 bases between them. CDR3 protein: CASSLEFNRDYSYEQYF. The CDR3 DNA is TGTGCCAGCAGCTTGGAATTTAACAGGGACTACTCCTACGAGCAGTACTTC.

This clone has a handful of counts. The V and J genes are TRBV4-3 and TRBJ1-4, with a weak D call TRBD1 (5 bases). CDR1 is LGHNA, CDR2 YSLEER, per germline. V was trimmed by 2 bases and J by 13 bases, leaving 11 bases between them. CDR3 length equals 12 residues. The DNA for the CDR3 is TGCGCCAGCAGCCAATACGGGGGAAGACTGTTTTTT. Its translation is CASSQYGGRLFF.

The J gene is TRBJ1-2, the V gene TRBV27; D gene ambiguous. With 5 bases removed from V and 9 bases from J, the gap between germline ends came to 19 bases. Per germline, CDR1 MNHEY and CDR2 SMNVEV (reference sequence). CDR3 length: 14 residues. The CDR3 sequence is CASSHVPGTSSYTF. CDR3 DNA: TGTGCCAGCAGTCACGTACCGGGAACTTCAAGCTACACCTTC.

J is TRBJ2-7 and V is TRBV10-3; a possible D gene is TRBD1 (6 bases). Germline-derived CDR1 and CDR2 are ENHRY and SYGVKD. The V end lost 6 bases, the J end lost 3 bases, and 12 bases lay between the germline ends. The CDR3 extends over 13 amino acids. The CDR3 DNA follows: TGTGCCATCAGCGGAGGACAGTTCTACGAGCAGTACTTC. This gives the protein CAISGGQFYEQYF.

This clone showed up just once. The chain recombines TRBV10-3 with TRBJ2-5; 8 bases are a match to TRBD2. Germline CDR1 ENHRY, CDR2 SYGVKD. This CDR3 region has 15 residues. The ends lost 3 bases at V and 5 bases at J; junction bases unmatched: 8. The CDR3 protein is CAISDPGLVRETQYF. The DNA of the CDR3 is TGTGCCATCAGTGACCCGGGACTAGTCCGGGAGACCCAGTACTTC.

J is TRBJ2-4 and V is TRBV4-1; 7 bases agree with TRBD2. CDR1 is MGHRA and CDR2 is YSYEKL in the germline V gene. The CDR3 has 15 residues. V shed 1 base and J 8 bases; nucleotides not matched to a gene: 8. CDR3 amino acids: CASSQVPGRIDIQYF. The DNA of the CDR3 is TGCGCCAGCAGCCAAGTTCCCGGGAGGATTGACATTCAGTACTTC.

This sequence joins TRBV10-3 and TRBJ1-1; TRBD1 is a possible D gene (6 bases). The CDR3 spans 14 residues. Trimming removed 6 bases at V and 4 bases at J, with 15 bases between. Germline assignment: CDR1 ENHRY and CDR2 SYGVKD. The CDR3 DNA reads TGTGCCATCAGAGAGGAGTTAGGGGGCACTGAAGCTTTCTTT. Translating it yields CAIREELGGTEAFF.

The chain recombines TRBV7-9 with TRBJ2-1; 9 bases align to TRBD2. The ends lost 5 bases at V and 6 bases at J; junction bases unmatched: 8. CDR1 is SEHNR and CDR2 is FQNEAQ in the germline V gene (reference sequence). This CDR3 has 15 residues. CDR3 loop: CASSLGGLALNEQFF. Here the CDR3 DNA reads TGTGCCAGCAGCCTTGGAGGACTAGCGCTCAATGAGCAGTTCTTC.

V gene TRBV7-2 combines with J gene TRBJ2-7, with TRBD2 matching over 11 bases. Germline V gene sequence: CDR1 SGHTA, CDR2 FQGNSA. The V and J ends lost 4 bases and 7 bases, in that order; junction bases with no gene match: 12. This CDR3 region has 16 residues. Written as DNA, the CDR3 is TGTGCCAGCAGCTATCCCTATGATAGCGGGAGGGGAGAGCAGTACTTC. Its translation: CASSYPYDSGRGEQYF.

The J gene is TRBJ2-7, the V gene TRBV7-9; 7 nucleotides agree with TRBD1. CDR1 is SEHNR, CDR2 FQNEAQ, per germline (reference sequence). Germline trimming cut 5 bases from V and 4 bases from J; bases unmatched to any gene: 8. The CDR3 is 14 residues long. The CDR3 sequence is CASSISGGPYEQYF. The CDR3 DNA follows: TGTGCCAGCAGCATTTCAGGGGGACCATACGAGCAGTACTTC. Looking up the rest from reference TRBV7-9 and TRBJ2-7 gives the full variable domain: DTGVSQNPRHKITKRGQNVTFRCDPISEHNRLYWYRQTLGQGPEFLTYFQNEAQLEKSRLLSDRFSAERPKGSFSTLEIQRTEQGDSAMYLCASSISGGPYEQYFGPGTRLTVT.

Only one count was recorded for this clone. This chain links TRBV19 with TRBJ1-2; TRBD1 might be the D (6 bases). V was trimmed by 7 bases and J by 3 bases, leaving 18 bases between them. The CDR3 extends over 15 amino acids. Germline V gene sequence: CDR1 LNHDA, CDR2 SQIVND (reference sequence). The CDR3 DNA reads TGTGCCAGTATAAGGCAGCAGGGGTACGACTATGGCTACACCTTC. The encoded protein is CASIRQQGYDYGYTF.

The rearrangement joins TRBV5-1 to TRBJ1-2; 10 bases agree with TRBD1. The CDR3 loop spans 14 amino acids. Germline V gene lookup returns CDR1 SGHRS and CDR2 YFSETQ. V dropped 3 bases and J dropped 2; count of bases not matched to a gene: 1. CDR3 nucleotides: TGCGCCAGCAGCTCGACAGGGGGCAACTATGGCTACACCTTC. Its translation: CASSSTGGNYGYTF.

The chain links TRBV27 to TRBJ1-4; the D gene is possibly TRBD1 (6 bases). This CDR3 spans 15 amino acids. V lost 5 bases, J lost 8 bases, and 18 bases lay in between. The germline V gene encodes CDR1 MNHEY and CDR2 SMNVEV (reference sequence). For the CDR3, the DNA is TGTGCCAGCAGTCCGAGTTCAGGGAGGGGGGAAAAACTGTTTTTT. It encodes CASSPSSGRGEKLFF.

This clone was observed a few times. The rearrangement joins TRBV9 to TRBJ2-7, with D possibly TRBD2 on 6 matching bases. Germline CDR1 and CDR2: SGDLS and YYNGEE. Between the trimmed V and J ends, which lost 4 bases and 3 bases, there was a span of 14 bases. The CDR3 has 14 amino acids. CDR3 amino acids: CASSSSAGFYEQYF. The CDR3, as DNA: TGTGCCAGCAGCTCCTCGGCGGGGTTCTACGAGCAGTACTTC.

The chain has TRBV19 and TRBJ2-1; no clear D. The CDR3 spans 14 residues. Trimming took 3 bases from V and 7 from J, leaving 13 bases between them. Looked up from germline, CDR1 is LNHDA and CDR2 is SQIVND (reference sequence). The CDR3 nucleotides are TGTGCCAGTAGTATGATAGAGACACGGAATGAGCAGTTCTTC. This translates into CASSMIETRNEQFF. Full variable domain (missing parts from reference TRBV19 and TRBJ2-1): DGGITQSPKYLFRKEGQNVTLSCEQNLNHDAMYWYRQDPGQGLRLIYYSQIVNDFQKGDIAEGYSVSREKKESFPLTVTSAQKNPTAFYLCASSMIETRNEQFFGPGTRLTVL.